These 20 T cell receptor beta chains originate from one sample sequenced in a study of graft-versus-host responses after intestinal transplantation. Sequencing used immunoSEQ multiplex PCR; TCRdb keeps in-frame clones, though not all of them. Of approximately 22,000 clones listed, approximately 45% are singletons. Sequencing used alloreactive CD4+ T cells from a mixed lymphocyte reaction culture, obtained before intestinal transplant. The subset denotes: CFSE-low proliferating T cells sorted from roughly six-day pre-transplant mixed lymphocyte reaction (GvH or HvG direction). The source of these receptors is a human patient who received an intestinal transplant.

The genes are TRBV10-2 and TRBJ2-2; 8 bases are a match to TRBD1. This CDR3 has 14 residues. The V segment lost 7 bases and the J segment 6 bases; nucleotides outside the gene matches: 7. Germline assignment: CDR1 WSHSY and CDR2 SAAADI. The CDR3 loop reads CASMSGGSSGELFF. The CDR3 DNA reads as TGCGCCAGCATGTCAGGGGGCTCGTCCGGGGAGCTGTTTTTT.

The table lists this clone with a count of one. The chain uses TRBV10-3 and TRBJ2-2; perhaps TRBD2 as D (5 bases). The CDR3 consists of 11 residues. Germline CDR1 ENHRY, CDR2 SYGVKD. V was trimmed by 8 bases and J by 6 bases, leaving 7 bases between them. CDR3 DNA: TGTGCCATCCGGGAAGCCGGGGAGCTGTTTTTT. Translated: CAIREAGELFF.

This chain uses TRBV18 with TRBJ2-1; D is undetermined. The ends were cut back, 3 bases at V and 4 bases at J, with 16 bases in the middle. The CDR3 totals 16 residues. Germline values: CDR1 KGHSH, CDR2 LQKENI. The CDR3 DNA follows: TGTGCCAGCTCACCTCCCGCACCACCAACTTACAATGAGCAGTTCTTC. It yields the protein CASSPPAPPTYNEQFF.

This clone was recorded a few times. The chain is built from TRBV7-9 and TRBJ2-1; 7 bases map to TRBD2. V gave up 1 base and J gave up 2 bases; unmatched junction bases: 5. The CDR3 length is 16 residues. Germline values: CDR1 SEHNR, CDR2 FQNEAQ (reference sequence). CDR3 protein: CASSLGEGLAYNEQFF. CDR3 nucleotides: TGTGCCAGCAGCTTAGGAGAAGGACTAGCCTACAATGAGCAGTTCTTC.

This clone was found a few times. V gene TRBV28 combines with J gene TRBJ1-4; D might be TRBD1 (5 bases). Deletions cut 6 bases from V and 0 bases from J, with 8 bases between. The CDR3 sequence is 14 residues long. Per germline, CDR1 MDHEN and CDR2 SYDVKM. The CDR3 is CASRRQTTNEKLFF. CDR3 DNA sequence: TGTGCCAGCAGGCGACAGACAACTAATGAAAAACTGTTTTTT.

The gene calls are TRBV6-6 and TRBJ1-1; 7 bases are shared with TRBD1. Germline loops: CDR1 MNHNY, CDR2 SVGAGI (reference sequence). After removal of 6 bases from V and 7 bases from J, the junction contained 5 bases not matched to a gene. This CDR3 comprises 12 residues. This CDR3 reads CASSRGFNEAFF. CDR3 coding DNA: TGTGCCAGCAGCAGGGGGTTTAATGAAGCTTTCTTT.

The chain carries TRBV19 and TRBJ1-5; possibly TRBD1 for D (6 bases). The CDR3 is 14 residues long. CDR1 is LNHDA, CDR2 SQIVND, per germline (reference sequence). V was clipped by 8 bases and J by 4 bases, with 15 bases between them. CDR3 amino acids: CASHPRDTNQPQHF. The CDR3, as DNA: TGTGCCAGTCACCCTCGGGACACAAATCAGCCCCAGCATTTT.

The chain uses TRBV18 and TRBJ1-1, with a tentative D call TRBD1 (6 bases). V gave up 6 bases and J gave up 4 bases, with 15 bases separating them. This CDR3 has 14 residues. Germline CDR1 and CDR2: KGHSH and LQKENI. The CDR3 bases are TGTGCCAGCTCTCGAACAGGGTCGGTCACTGAAGCTTTCTTT. Amino acids: CASSRTGSVTEAFF.

V and J are TRBV5-5 and TRBJ2-7; 13 bases agree with TRBD2. The CDR3 extends over 17 amino acids. The junction had 7 bases not matched to a gene; V was cut back by 4 bases and J by 0 bases. CDR1 is SGHKS, CDR2 YYEKEE, per germline (reference sequence). CDR3 amino acids: CASSLGLAGAISYEQYF. CDR3 DNA sequence: TGTGCCAGCAGCCTAGGACTAGCGGGGGCCATCTCCTACGAGCAGTACTTC.

This clone came up a few times. V gene TRBV6-5 combines with J gene TRBJ1-2, with 7 positions matching TRBD1. The V segment lost 2 bases and the J segment 4 bases; nucleotides outside the gene matches: 7. There are 15 residues in the CDR3. Per germline, CDR1 MNHEY and CDR2 SVGAGI. CDR3 protein: CASSYVGGQIYGYTF. Written as DNA, the CDR3 is TGTGCCAGCAGTTACGTGGGGGGACAGATCTATGGCTACACCTTC.

A single count supports this clone. V gene TRBV7-6 combines with J gene TRBJ2-2, with a possible D match to TRBD2 (5 bases). Germline loops: CDR1 SGHVS, CDR2 FNYEAQ. The V end lost 5 bases, the J end lost 6 bases, and 13 bases lay between the germline ends. This CDR3 is built from 14 residues. The CDR3 region has the DNA TGTGCCAGCAGCCGCGGGCCGGCAGCCGGGGAGCTGTTTTTT. Amino acid sequence: CASSRGPAAGELFF.

J is TRBJ2-5 and V is TRBV4-1; the match to TRBD2 covers 8 bases. V was clipped by 1 base and J by 4 bases; unmatched bases: 2. CDR3 length equals 14 residues. CDR1 and CDR2 (germline): MGHRA, YSYEKL. CDR3: CASSQGAGGETQYF. CDR3 in DNA: TGCGCCAGCAGCCAAGGGGCGGGAGGAGAGACCCAGTACTTC.

This clone was found a few times. The rearrangement links TRBV6-1 to TRBJ2-1; 8 nucleotides line up with TRBD2. The ends lost 6 bases at V and 8 bases at J; junction bases unmatched: 9. The CDR3 extends over 14 amino acids. Germline lookup yields CDR1 MNHNS and CDR2 SASEGT. The CDR3 nucleotides read TGTGCCAGCAGCGAGACCCCGGGAGGGTATGAGCAGTTCTTC. Encoded protein: CASSETPGGYEQFF.

This clone was counted only a few times. V usage is TRBV11-2 and J usage is TRBJ1-1; 7 bases match TRBD1. This CDR3 spans 13 amino acids. Trimming removed 5 bases from V and 10 bases from J; junction bases left unmatched: 10. Germline-derived CDR1 and CDR2 are SGHAT and FQNNGV. This CDR3 reads CASSPRQGPGAFF. CDR3 coding DNA: TGTGCCAGCAGCCCGCGACAGGGCCCGGGAGCTTTCTTT.

In its sample, this clone ranks as medium-sized (0.01 to 0.1%). The chain uses TRBV6-5 and TRBJ2-3, with TRBD2 as a possible D gene (7 bases). V lost 10 bases, J lost 1 base, and 15 bases lay in between. Germline values: CDR1 MNHEY, CDR2 SVGAGI. The CDR3 sequence is 14 residues long. Here the CDR3 DNA reads TGTGCCACCACAGGGAGGGGGGGCACAGATACGCAGTATTTT. It encodes CATTGRGGTDTQYF.

CDR3 in DNA: TGTGCCAGCAGACAAACCGGAGGTGGCAATCAGCCCCAGCATTTT. It translates to CASRQTGGGNQPQHF. V and J are TRBV6-6 and TRBJ1-5; D unclear. Germline CDR1 is MNHNY and CDR2 is SVGAGI (reference sequence). V gave up 6 bases and J gave up 2 bases, with 14 bases separating them. This CDR3 region has 15 residues.

This rearrangement joins TRBV5-1 to TRBJ2-7; a possible D gene is TRBD2 (6 bases). The V gene's germline CDR1 is SGHRS and CDR2 YFSETQ. The CDR3 consists of 15 residues. The germline V and J ends were trimmed by 4 bases and 2 bases, with 16 bases remaining between them. CDR3 nucleotides: TGCGCCAGCAGCCCGGAGGGCAGAACCACCTACGAGCAGTACTTC. Translating gives CASSPEGRTTYEQYF.

The chain recombines TRBV5-8 with TRBJ1-5, with D possibly matching TRBD1 (5 bases). CDR3 size: 12 residues. Trimming left V 4 bases short and J 6 bases short, with 8 bases between. CDR1 is SGHTS and CDR2 is YDEGEE in the germline V gene. The CDR3 region has the DNA TGTGCCAGCAGCAGAACAGGTCAGCCCCAGCATTTT. Translation: CASSRTGQPQHF.

The chain combines TRBV28 with TRBJ1-4; 9 bases agree with TRBD1. The CDR3 covers 16 residues. The germline V gene has CDR1 MDHEN and CDR2 SYDVKM. Losses at the gene ends were 1 base for V and 7 bases for J; bases not matched to a gene: 7. The CDR3 DNA sequence: TGTGCCAGCAGTTTATCCGGGACAGGGAGAGGTGAAAAACTGTTTTTT. This encodes CASSLSGTGRGEKLFF.

The genes are TRBV10-3 and TRBJ1-1; 7 nucleotides match TRBD1. V lost 7 bases, J lost 2 bases, and 4 bases stayed unmatched. The CDR3 is 13 residues long. Germline V lookup: CDR1 ENHRY, CDR2 SYGVKD. The CDR3 protein is CAINRGGNTEAFF. CDR3 DNA sequence: TGTGCCATCAACAGGGGAGGAAACACTGAAGCTTTCTTT.